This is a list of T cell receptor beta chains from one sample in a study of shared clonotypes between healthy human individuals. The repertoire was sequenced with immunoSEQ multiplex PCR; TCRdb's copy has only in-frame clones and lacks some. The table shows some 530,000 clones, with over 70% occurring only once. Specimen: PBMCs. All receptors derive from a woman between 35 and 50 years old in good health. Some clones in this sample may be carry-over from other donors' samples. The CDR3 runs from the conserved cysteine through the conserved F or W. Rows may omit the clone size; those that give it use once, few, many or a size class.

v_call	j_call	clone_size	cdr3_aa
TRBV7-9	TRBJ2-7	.	CASSLSQGGSYEQYF
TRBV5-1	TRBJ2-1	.	CASSPGLAWDEQFF
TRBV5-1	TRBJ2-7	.	CASSLAGADEQYF
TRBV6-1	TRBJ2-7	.	CASTDRLKQYF
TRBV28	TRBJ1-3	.	CASSFLFSGNTIYF
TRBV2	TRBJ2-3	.	CASTRKNTDTQYF
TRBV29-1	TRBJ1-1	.	CSVVLARGGIEASF
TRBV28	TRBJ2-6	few	CASSFSKSGANVLTF
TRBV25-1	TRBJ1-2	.	CASSGDRVRGYTF
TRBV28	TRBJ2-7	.	CACRDLTYEQYF
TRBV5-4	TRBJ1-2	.	CASSLGPGQGFGYTF
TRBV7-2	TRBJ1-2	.	CASSLGQGAGGYTF
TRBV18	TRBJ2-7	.	CASSPGTGASYEQYF
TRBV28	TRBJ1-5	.	CASSSGPAPPQHF
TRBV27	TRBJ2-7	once	CASSVLGTRAYEQYF
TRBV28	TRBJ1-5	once	CASSLVTVASNQPQHF
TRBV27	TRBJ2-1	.	CASSLSARASGLDNEQFF
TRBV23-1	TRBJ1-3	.	CASSQLTGGNGNTIYF
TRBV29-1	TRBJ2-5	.	CSVGRGNEETQYF
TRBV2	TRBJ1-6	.	CASRDSRGWDSPLHF
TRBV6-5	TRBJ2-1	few	CASSTDRDNEQFF
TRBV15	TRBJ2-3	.	CATSRDYAGNTDTQYF
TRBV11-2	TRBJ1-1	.	CASSFGLPGANTEAFF
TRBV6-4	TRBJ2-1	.	CVSSEVSGSGNEQFF
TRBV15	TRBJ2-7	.	CATSSNYLEQYF
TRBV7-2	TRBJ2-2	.	CASIGSGGELFF
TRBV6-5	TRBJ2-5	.	CASRPGQVSQETQYF
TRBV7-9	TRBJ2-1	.	CASSPGANNEQFF
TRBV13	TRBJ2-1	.	CASSKFSGTYNEQFF
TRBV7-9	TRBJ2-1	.	CASSPGLAGGVYNEQFF
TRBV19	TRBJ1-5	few	CASSIGGQGGQPQHF
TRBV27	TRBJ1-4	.	CASSLGGQPNEKLFF
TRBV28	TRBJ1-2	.	CASGDRAFVYGYTF
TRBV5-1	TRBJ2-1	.	CASSRSGREYNEQFF
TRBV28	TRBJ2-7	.	CATTQRSSSYEQYF
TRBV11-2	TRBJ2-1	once	CASSLVGGAYNEQFF
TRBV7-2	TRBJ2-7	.	CASSVGLGGSYEQYF
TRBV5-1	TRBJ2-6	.	CASSLRAGANVLTF
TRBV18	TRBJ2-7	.	CASSPGGLAGGLYEQYF
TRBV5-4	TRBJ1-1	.	CASSFGGMNTEAFF
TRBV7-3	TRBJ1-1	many	CASSPTRGTEAFF
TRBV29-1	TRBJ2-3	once	CSVGGGRQNTDTQYF
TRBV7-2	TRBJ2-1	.	CASSLTRDNEQFF
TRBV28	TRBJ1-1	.	CASGRGQETEAFF
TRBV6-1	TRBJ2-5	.	CADTPGDGWETQYF
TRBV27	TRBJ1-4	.	CASSLYPGTGVEKLFF
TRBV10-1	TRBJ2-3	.	CASSESTGGTDTQYF
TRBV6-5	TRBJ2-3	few	CASRGRGRDTQYF
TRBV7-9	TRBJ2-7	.	CASSSNPRQPITYEQYF
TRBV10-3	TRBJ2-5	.	CAISELSDESQYF
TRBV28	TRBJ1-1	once	CASSPPPGTEAFF
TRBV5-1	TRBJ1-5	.	CASSPQGVLGQPQHF